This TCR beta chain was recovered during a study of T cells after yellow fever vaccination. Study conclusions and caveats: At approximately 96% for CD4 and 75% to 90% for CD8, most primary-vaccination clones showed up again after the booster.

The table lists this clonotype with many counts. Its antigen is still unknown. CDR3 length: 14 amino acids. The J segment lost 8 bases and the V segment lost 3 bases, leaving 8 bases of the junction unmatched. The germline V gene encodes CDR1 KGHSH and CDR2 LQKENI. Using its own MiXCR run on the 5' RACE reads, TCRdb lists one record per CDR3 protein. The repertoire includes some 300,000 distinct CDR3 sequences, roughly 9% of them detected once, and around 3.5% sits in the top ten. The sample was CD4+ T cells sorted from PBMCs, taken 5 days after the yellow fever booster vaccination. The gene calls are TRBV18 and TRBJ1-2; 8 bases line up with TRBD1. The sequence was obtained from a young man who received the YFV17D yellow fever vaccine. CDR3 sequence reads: CASSPNGQGGGYTF. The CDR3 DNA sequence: TGTGCCAGCTCACCTAATGGACAGGGTGGAGGCTACACCTTC.